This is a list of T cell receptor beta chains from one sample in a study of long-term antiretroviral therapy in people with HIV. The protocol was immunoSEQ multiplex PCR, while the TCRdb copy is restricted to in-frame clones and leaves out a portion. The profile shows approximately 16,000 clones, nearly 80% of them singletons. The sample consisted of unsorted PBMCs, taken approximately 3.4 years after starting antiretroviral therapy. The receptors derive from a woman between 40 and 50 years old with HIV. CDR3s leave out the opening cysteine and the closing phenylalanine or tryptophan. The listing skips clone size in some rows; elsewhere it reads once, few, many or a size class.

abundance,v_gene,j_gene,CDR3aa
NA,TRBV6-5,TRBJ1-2,ASSYSTGAPQYGYT
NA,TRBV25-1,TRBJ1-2,ASSEDANYGYT
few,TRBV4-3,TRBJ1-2,ASSQGASLGYGYT
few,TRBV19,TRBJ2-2,ASSTGTGITGELF
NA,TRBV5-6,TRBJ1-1,ASSSGAGGMGAEAF
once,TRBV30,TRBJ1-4,AWAPQPNEKLF
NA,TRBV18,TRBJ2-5,ASSLGRETQY
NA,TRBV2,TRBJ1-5,ASRADGGESH
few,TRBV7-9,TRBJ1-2,ASSLAGADRYGYT
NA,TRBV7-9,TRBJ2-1,ASSSRLAYNEQF
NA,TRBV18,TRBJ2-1,ASSPLSGSGGYNEQF
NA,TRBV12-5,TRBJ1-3,ASLGAPGNTIY
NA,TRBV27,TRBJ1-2,ASSFNPPGGGYT
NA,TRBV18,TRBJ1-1,ASSPENGGTEAF
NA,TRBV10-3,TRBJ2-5,AISTSGDQETQY
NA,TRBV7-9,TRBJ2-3,ASKTAGTGGGTQY
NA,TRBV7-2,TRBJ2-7,ASSLWTGDYEQY
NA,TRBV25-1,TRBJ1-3,ASSEWGTPVPGNTIY
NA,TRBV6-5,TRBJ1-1,ASSYSTPDSEAF
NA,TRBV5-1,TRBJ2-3,ASSLWGEDDTQY